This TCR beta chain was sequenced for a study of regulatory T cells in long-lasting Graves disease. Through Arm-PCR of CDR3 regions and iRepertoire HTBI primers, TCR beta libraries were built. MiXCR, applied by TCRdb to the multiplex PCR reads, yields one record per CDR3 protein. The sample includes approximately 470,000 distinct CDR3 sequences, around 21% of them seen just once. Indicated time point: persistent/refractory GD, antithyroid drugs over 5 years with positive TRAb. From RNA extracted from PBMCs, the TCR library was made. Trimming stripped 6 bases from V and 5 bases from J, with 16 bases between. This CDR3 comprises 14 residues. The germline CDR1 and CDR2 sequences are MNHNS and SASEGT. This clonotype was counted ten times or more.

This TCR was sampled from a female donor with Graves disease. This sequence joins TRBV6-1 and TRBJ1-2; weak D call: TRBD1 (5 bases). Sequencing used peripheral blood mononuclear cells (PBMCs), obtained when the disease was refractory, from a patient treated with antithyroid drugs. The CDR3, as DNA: TGTGCCAGCAGAGTAACCAGGGAGGAGTATGGCTACACCTTC. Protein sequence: CASRVTREEYGYTF.